The 10 T cell receptor beta chains in this list originate from one sample, sequenced in a study of T-cell memory formation after mild COVID-19. In TCRdb, the 5' RACE reads were re-called with MiXCR into one record per CDR3 protein. The sample consists of around 500,000 distinct CDR3 sequences, 15% to 20% of them appearing once. Material for sequencing was PBMCs or a T cell subset sorted from them (not recorded which). The receptor source for this set is an adult woman who had mild COVID-19 (a few samples of this study predate the infection). Cell type and time point are not known.

The sample holds a few counts of this clonotype. The J gene is TRBJ1-2, the V gene TRBV2, with 8 bases identical to TRBD1. The V and J ends lost 8 bases and 7 bases, in that order; junction bases with no gene match: 6. Germline assignment: CDR1 SNHLY and CDR2 FYNNEI. The CDR3 loop spans 12 amino acids. This chain's CDR3 is CASLGTGSGYTF. The CDR3 bases are TGTGCCAGCCTCGGGACAGGCAGTGGCTACACCTTC.

Only a few counts were recorded for this clonotype. No DNA is shown, since the ends of the CDR3 on it are uncertain; the CDR3 is the one TCRdb lists. The chain recombines TRBV12-3 or TRBV12-4 with TRBJ2-7. The CDR3 sequence runs 13 residues, both termini included. CDR3 in amino acids: CASSTSYEAEQYF.

The V and J genes are TRBV6-6 and TRBJ2-2; D not resolved. The CDR3 has 14 amino acids. V lost 7 bases and J lost 4, with 13 bases in between. In germline, CDR1 is MNHNY, CDR2 SVGAGI (reference sequence). CDR3 in DNA: TGTGCCAGCACCCAAGAGATCGTCACCGGGGAGCTGTTTTTT. As protein: CASTQEIVTGELFF.

The V call is TRBV20-1, the J call TRBJ2-7; the D call may be TRBD1 or TRBD2 (5 bases each). The CDR3 runs to 14 residues. Germline CDR1 reads DFQATT; CDR2 reads SNEGSKA (reference sequence). Trimming shortened V by 0 bases and J by 2 bases, and 11 bases separated the two germline ends. CDR3 in amino acids: CSAREWDRTYEQYF. CDR3 nucleotides: TGCAGTGCTAGAGAATGGGACCGGACCTACGAGCAGTACTTC.

This clonotype was detected many times. CDR3 sequence reads: CSARDPGQGRHSPLHF. CDR3 nucleotide sequence: TGCAGTGCTAGAGATCCGGGGCAGGGAAGGCATTCACCCCTCCACTTT. The chain joins TRBV20-1 to TRBJ1-6, with a possible D match to TRBD1 (5 bases). Trimming removed 0 bases from V and 8 bases from J, with 17 bases in between. Germline CDR1 reads DFQATT; CDR2 reads SNEGSKA (reference sequence). The CDR3 extends over 16 amino acids.

Only a few counts were recorded for this clonotype. The rearrangement links TRBV12-3 or TRBV12-4 to TRBJ1-5, with D hard to call. Trimming left V 0 bases short and J 4 bases short, with 10 bases between. The CDR3 runs to 15 residues. In DNA form, the CDR3 reads TGTGCCAGCAGTTTAGCGAGAGGGCTAAATCAGCCCCAGCATTTT. Translated: CASSLARGLNQPQHF.

The chain recombines TRBV29-1 with TRBJ2-1; 9 nucleotides align to TRBD1. The junction had 9 bases not matched to a gene; V was cut back by 4 bases and J by 8 bases. In germline, CDR1 is SQVTM, CDR2 ANQGSEA. This CDR3 comprises 14 residues. CDR3 residues: CSVVGQGYSDEQFF. The CDR3 DNA reads as TGCAGCGTTGTCGGACAGGGGTACTCGGATGAGCAGTTCTTC.

This clonotype was counted at least ten times. The chain has TRBV4-3 and TRBJ2-4; possibly TRBD1 or TRBD2 for D (5 bases each). The CDR3 length is 18 residues. V dropped 1 base and J dropped 2 bases, with 18 bases sitting between them. Germline V gene data show CDR1 as LGHNA and CDR2 as YSLEER. The CDR3 coding sequence is TGCGCCAGCAGCCAAGTCGGGCTGGGGGTGGGGACCAAAAACATTCAGTACTTC. Translated, it gives CASSQVGLGVGTKNIQYF.

This clonotype was recorded only once. This chain joins TRBV5-1 and TRBJ2-3; TRBD2 matches at 7 bases. The CDR3 has 15 residues. Trimming cost V 3 bases and J 4 bases; bases outside gene matches: 8. Germline assignment: CDR1 SGHRS and CDR2 YFSETQ. The CDR3, as DNA: TGCGCCAGCAGCTCCCGAGGACTAGAGGCAGATACGCAGTATTTT. Protein sequence: CASSSRGLEADTQYF.

The chain uses TRBV12-3 or TRBV12-4 and TRBJ1-2; D is undetermined. The CDR3 length is 11 residues. Trimming pared 6 bases from V and 7 bases from J, leaving 9 bases between. The CDR3 DNA is TGTGCCAGCAGCTTTAGCGGTGGCTACACCTTC. Translating gives CASSFSGGYTF.